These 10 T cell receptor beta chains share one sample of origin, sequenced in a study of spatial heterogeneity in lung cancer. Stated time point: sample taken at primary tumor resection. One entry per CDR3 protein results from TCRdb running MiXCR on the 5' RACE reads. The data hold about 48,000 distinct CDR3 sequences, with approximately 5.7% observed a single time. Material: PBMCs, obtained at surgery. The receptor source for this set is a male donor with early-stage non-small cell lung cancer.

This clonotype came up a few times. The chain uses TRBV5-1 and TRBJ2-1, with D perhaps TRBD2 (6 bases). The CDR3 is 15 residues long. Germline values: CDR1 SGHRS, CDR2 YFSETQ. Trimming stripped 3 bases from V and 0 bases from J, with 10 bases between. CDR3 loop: CASSSGGSSYNEQFF. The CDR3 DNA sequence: TGCGCCAGCAGCTCTGGGGGGAGCTCCTACAATGAGCAGTTCTTC.

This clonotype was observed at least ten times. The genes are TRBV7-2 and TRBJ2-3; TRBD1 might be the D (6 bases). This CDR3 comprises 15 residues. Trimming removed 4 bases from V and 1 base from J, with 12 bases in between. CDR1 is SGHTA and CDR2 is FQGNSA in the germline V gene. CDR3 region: CASSSTGIGTDTQYF. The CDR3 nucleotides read TGTGCCAGCAGCTCTACAGGGATTGGCACAGATACGCAGTATTTT.

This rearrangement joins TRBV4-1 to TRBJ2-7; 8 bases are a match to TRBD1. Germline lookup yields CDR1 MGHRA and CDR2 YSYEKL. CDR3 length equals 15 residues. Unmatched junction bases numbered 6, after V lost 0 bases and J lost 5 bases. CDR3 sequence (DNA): TGCGCCAGCAGCCAAGAAGACAGGGGTATCCACGAGCAGTACTTC. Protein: CASSQEDRGIHEQYF.

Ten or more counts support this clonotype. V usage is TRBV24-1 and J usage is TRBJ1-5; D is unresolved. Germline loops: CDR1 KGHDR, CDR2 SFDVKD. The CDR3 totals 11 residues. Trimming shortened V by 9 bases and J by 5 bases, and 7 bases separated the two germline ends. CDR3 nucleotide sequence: TGTGCCACCTCAATTCATCAGCCCCAGCATTTT. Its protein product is CATSIHQPQHF.

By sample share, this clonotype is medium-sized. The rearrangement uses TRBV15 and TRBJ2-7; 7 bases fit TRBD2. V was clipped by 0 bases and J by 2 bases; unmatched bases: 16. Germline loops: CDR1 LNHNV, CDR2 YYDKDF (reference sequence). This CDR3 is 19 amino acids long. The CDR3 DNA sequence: TGTGCCACCAGCAGAGATTCTCGTTCACTAGCGAAAGGGACCTACGAGCAGTACTTC. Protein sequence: CATSRDSRSLAKGTYEQYF.

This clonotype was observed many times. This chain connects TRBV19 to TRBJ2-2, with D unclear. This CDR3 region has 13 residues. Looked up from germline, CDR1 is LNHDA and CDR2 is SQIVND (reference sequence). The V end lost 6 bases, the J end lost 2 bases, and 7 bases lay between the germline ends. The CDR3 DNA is TGTGCCAGTAGAAAGACAAACACCGGGGAGCTGTTTTTT. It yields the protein CASRKTNTGELFF.

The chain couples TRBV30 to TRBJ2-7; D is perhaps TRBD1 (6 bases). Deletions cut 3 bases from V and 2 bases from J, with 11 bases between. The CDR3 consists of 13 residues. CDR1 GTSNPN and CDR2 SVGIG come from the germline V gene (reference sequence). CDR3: CAWSDTGTYEQYF. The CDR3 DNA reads TGTGCCTGGAGCGACACAGGGACCTACGAGCAGTACTTC.

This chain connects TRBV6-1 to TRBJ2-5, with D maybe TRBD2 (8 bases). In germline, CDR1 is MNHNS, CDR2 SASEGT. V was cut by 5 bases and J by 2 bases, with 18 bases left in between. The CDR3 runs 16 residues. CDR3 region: CASSQGVASGQETQYF. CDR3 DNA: TGTGCCAGCAGTCAGGGGGTGGCTAGCGGGCAAGAGACCCAGTACTTC.

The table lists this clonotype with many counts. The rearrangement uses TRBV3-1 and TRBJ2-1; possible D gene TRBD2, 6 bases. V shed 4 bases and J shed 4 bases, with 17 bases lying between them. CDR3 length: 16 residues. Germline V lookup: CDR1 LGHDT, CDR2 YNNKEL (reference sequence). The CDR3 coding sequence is TGTGCCAGCAGCCCGCCCCCGGGAGTCCCTTACAATGAGCAGTTCTTC. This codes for CASSPPPGVPYNEQFF.

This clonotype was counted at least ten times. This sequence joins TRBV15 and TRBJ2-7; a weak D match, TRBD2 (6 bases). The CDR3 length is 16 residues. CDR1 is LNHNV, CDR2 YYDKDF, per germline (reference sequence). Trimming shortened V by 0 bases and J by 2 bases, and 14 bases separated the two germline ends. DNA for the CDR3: TGTGCCACCAGCAGAGATACTGGGGGGTCCCCCTACGAGCAGTACTTC. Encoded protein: CATSRDTGGSPYEQYF.